This TCR beta chain was documented in a study of post-analysis software for immune sequencing data. Looking at the study overall: Multiple sclerosis in the patients followed relapsing-remitting, secondary progressive and progressive-relapsing courses.

Built from TCR beta cDNA, the libraries had unique molecular identifiers in them. TCRdb re-derived calls from the PCR reads in MiXCR, one entry per CDR3 protein. This sample has roughly 800,000 distinct CDR3 sequences; roughly 50% occur once, and the top ten carry approximately 5%. Study observations and caveats: Controls significantly exceeded multiple sclerosis patients in normalized Chao1 diversity. Controls had lower frequencies than patients of about 5 TRBV segments, which included TRBV5-6, TRBV5-1 and TRBV20-1.

Remarks on this clonotype: Antigen unknown.

The CDR3 contains 16 residues. V lost 5 bases, J lost 0 bases, and 15 bases lay in between. Germline-derived CDR1 and CDR2 are SGHAT and FQNNGV. The origin of this receptor is a girl under 18 with multiple sclerosis. The chain carries TRBV11-2 and TRBJ2-3; the D gene is possibly TRBD2 (5 bases). Sequenced sample: blood. CDR3 sequence reads: CASSEEDFLSTDTQYF. The CDR3 DNA follows: TGTGCCAGCAGCGAGGAGGACTTCCTAAGCACAGATACGCAGTATTTT.